This TCR beta chain was profiled in a study of cytomegalovirus exposure and HLA in healthy donors. At the level of the study: Early release data held some 80 million unique TCRs from HLA-typed donors. Study-level points and caveats: Most of the TCR beta V segments (in an earlier analysis) were productive either about 87% or about 30% of the time.

CDR1 and CDR2 from the germline V gene are MNHNS and SASEGT. V was pared by 6 bases and J by 5 bases, with 6 bases of the junction left unmatched. This CDR3 region has 13 residues. The sample holds a few counts of this clone. Its antigen is still unknown. Vbeta (60) and Jbeta (13) primers were used in the PCR. Libraries were prepared by immunoSEQ multiplex PCR; TCRdb keeps only in-frame clonotypes and omits some of them. Of approximately 150,000 clones listed, about three fifths are singletons. The sequenced material came from PBMCs. The clonotype originates from a woman younger than 45 in good health and CMV-seropositive. J is TRBJ1-2 and V is TRBV6-1, with 7 nucleotides matching TRBD1. DNA of the CDR3: TGTGCCAGCAGAAAGACAGGGATATATGGCTACACCTTC. Its protein product is CASRKTGIYGYTF.